This T cell receptor (beta chain) was found in a study of blood T cell repertoires in COVID-19. About the research overall: In each case, the material was cDNA or gDNA derived from T cells, B-cell-depleted T cells, or PBMCs.

TCRdb keeps only in-frame clones here, not all; method: immunoSEQ multiplex PCR. This sample has some 460,000 clones; around 90% occur once, and the top ten carry 0.7%. Assignments of participants to cohorts depended upon their own reported clinical history. The CDR3 is 13 residues long. V dropped 6 bases and J dropped 0 bases, with 8 bases sitting between them. Germline V CDR1 and CDR2: MNHEY, SMNVEV (reference sequence). The sequencing input was PBMCs or T cells enriched from blood (not recorded which). The genes are TRBV27 and TRBJ1-1, with D hard to call. The receptor comes from a woman aged 18-30 years who had recovered from COVID-19. The CDR3 DNA is TGTGCCAGCAGCCTTCTTATGAACACTGAAGCTTTCTTT. It is translated as CASSLLMNTEAFF.